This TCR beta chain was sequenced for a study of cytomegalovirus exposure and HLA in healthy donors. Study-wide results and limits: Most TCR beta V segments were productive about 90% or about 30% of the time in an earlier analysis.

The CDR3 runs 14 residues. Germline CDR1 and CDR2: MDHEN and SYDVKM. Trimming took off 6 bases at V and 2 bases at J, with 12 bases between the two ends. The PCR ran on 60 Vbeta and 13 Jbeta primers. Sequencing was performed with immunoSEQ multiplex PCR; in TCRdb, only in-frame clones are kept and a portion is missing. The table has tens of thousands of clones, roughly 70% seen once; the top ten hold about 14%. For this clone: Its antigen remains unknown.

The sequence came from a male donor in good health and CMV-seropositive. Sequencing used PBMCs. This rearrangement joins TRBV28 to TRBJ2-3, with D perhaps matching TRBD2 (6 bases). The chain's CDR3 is CASRSRGFTDTQYF. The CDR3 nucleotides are TGTGCCAGCAGATCGCGGGGTTTCACAGATACGCAGTATTTT.